This T cell receptor beta chain was identified in a study of cytomegalovirus exposure and HLA in healthy donors. The study's findings and limits: As confirmed in vitro, a few CMV-associated chains were specific for CMV antigens.

Germline CDR1 reads SGHAT; CDR2 reads FQNNGV. After removal of 3 bases from V and 0 bases from J, the junction contained 10 bases not matched to a gene. This CDR3 has 18 amino acids. The table came from immunoSEQ multiplex PCR; TCRdb's copy has only in-frame clones and leaves some out. The table shows roughly 70,000 clones, with approximately 93% occurring only once. As for this clone: The antigen is not known.

The TCR originated in a man aged 18 to 30 in good health and CMV-seropositive. The chain links TRBV11-2 to TRBJ2-1, with 8 positions matching TRBD1. The specimen sequenced was PBMCs. The CDR3 sequence is CASSLGWTGPSSYNEQFF. The CDR3 DNA reads as TGTGCCAGCAGCTTGGGGTGGACAGGGCCGAGCTCCTACAATGAGCAGTTCTTC. The entire variable domain, with the rest obtained from reference TRBV11-2 and TRBJ2-1, is as follows: EAGVAQSPRYKIIEKRQSVAFWCNPISGHATLYWYQQILGQGPKLLIQFQNNGVVDDSQLPKDRFSAERLKGVDSTLKIQPAKLEDSAVYLCASSLGWTGPSSYNEQFFGPGTRLTVL.